The rows below give T cell receptor beta chains drawn from one sample of a study of spatial heterogeneity in lung cancer. A single record per CDR3 protein comes from TCRdb applying MiXCR to the 5' RACE reads. This sample has tens of thousands of distinct CDR3 sequences; roughly 7% occur once, and the top ten carry approximately 40%. Source: PBMCs, taken at follow-up. The receptors here all came from a female donor with early-stage non-small cell lung cancer. The CDR3 runs from the conserved cysteine through the conserved F or W. The D gene is left open where the match is weak. Size is stated for part of the rows, as once, few or many counts, or as a class when the clone is expanded.

V: TRBV2; D: .; J: TRBJ2-4; size: many; CDR3: CASLPGDKGGENIQYF; DNA: TGTGCCAGCTTACCCGGGGACAAGGGAGGTGAGAACATTCAGTACTTC
V: TRBV3-1; D: TRBD1; J: TRBJ1-2; size: few; CDR3: CASSRGQVNYGYTF; DNA: TGTGCCAGCAGCCGGGGACAGGTTAACTATGGCTACACCTTC
V: TRBV10-3; D: TRBD1; J: TRBJ1-1; size: many; CDR3: CAIRRGLGQSLGDTEAFF; DNA: TGTGCCATCAGACGCGGATTGGGACAGTCCTTAGGGGACACTGAAGCTTTCTTT
V: TRBV12-3/TRBV12-4; D: TRBD1; J: TRBJ1-1; size: .; CDR3: CASSRGGTLNTEAFF; DNA: TGTGCCAGCAGCCGAGGGGGCACCTTAAACACTGAAGCTTTCTTT
V: TRBV7-8; D: TRBD2; J: TRBJ2-5; size: medium-sized; CDR3: CASSLAGTSARETQYF; DNA: TGTGCCAGCAGCTTAGCCGGGACTAGCGCCCGAGAGACCCAGTACTTC
V: TRBV5-1; D: .; J: TRBJ1-6; size: .; CDR3: CASSLGHPKSPLHF; DNA: TGCGCCAGCAGTTTAGGACACCCCAAATCACCCCTCCACTTT
V: TRBV7-6; D: TRBD1; J: TRBJ1-1; size: many; CDR3: CASSLRSSGQMNTEAFF; DNA: TGTGCCAGCAGCTTAAGGTCTTCGGGACAGATGAACACTGAAGCTTTCTTT
V: TRBV7-9; D: .; J: TRBJ1-2; size: many; CDR3: CASSWSAGGLYGYTF; DNA: TGTGCCAGCAGCTGGTCGGCCGGCGGTCTCTATGGCTACACCTTC
V: TRBV5-4; D: .; J: TRBJ2-7; size: few; CDR3: CASSFDGSYEQYF; DNA: TGTGCCAGCAGCTTTGACGGTTCCTACGAGCAGTACTTC
V: TRBV20-1; D: TRBD1; J: TRBJ2-3; size: medium-sized; CDR3: CSARDRDREGTDTQYF; DNA: TGCAGTGCTAGAGATCGGGACAGGGAGGGCACAGATACGCAGTATTTT
V: TRBV5-4; D: .; J: TRBJ1-1; size: .; CDR3: CASSHGEEVNTEAFF; DNA: TGTGCCAGCAGCCATGGAGAGGAGGTTAACACTGAAGCTTTCTTT
V: TRBV28; D: .; J: TRBJ2-7; size: many; CDR3: CASSEMFF; DNA: TGTGCCAGCAGTGAAATGTTCTTC
V: TRBV29-1; D: .; J: TRBJ1-5; size: many; CDR3: CSVAGQYNQPQHF; DNA: TGCAGCGTTGCGGGGCAGTACAATCAGCCCCAGCATTTT
V: TRBV19; D: .; J: TRBJ1-1; size: few; CDR3: CASSKVVNTEAFF; DNA: TGTGCCAGTAGTAAGGTCGTGAACACTGAAGCTTTCTTT
V: TRBV6-2/TRBV6-3; D: .; J: TRBJ2-7; size: .; CDR3: CASTSTALGEQYF; DNA: TGTGCCAGCACCTCGACTGCCTTGGGGGAGCAGTACTTC
V: TRBV27; D: .; J: TRBJ1-6; size: many; CDR3: CASSIQGLWSPLHF; DNA: TGTGCCAGCAGTATCCAGGGACTTTGGTCACCCCTCCACTTT
V: TRBV7-8; D: .; J: TRBJ1-2; size: many; CDR3: CASSPQTANYGYTF; DNA: TGTGCCAGCAGCCCACAGACAGCTAACTATGGCTACACCTTC
V: TRBV7-2; D: .; J: TRBJ1-1; size: many; CDR3: CASSGRMNTEAFF; DNA: TGTGCCAGCAGCGGACGGATGAACACTGAAGCTTTCTTT
V: TRBV5-4; D: .; J: TRBJ2-7; size: many; CDR3: CASSFGGFRGTYEQYF; DNA: TGTGCCAGCAGCTTCGGCGGTTTCAGGGGTACCTACGAGCAGTACTTC
V: TRBV5-5; D: .; J: TRBJ1-1; size: .; CDR3: CVSSRINTEAFF; DNA: TGTGTCAGCAGCCGGATTAACACTGAAGCTTTCTTT
V: TRBV13; D: TRBD2; J: TRBJ2-3; size: .; CDR3: CASTPGLADRMYTDTQYF; DNA: TGTGCCAGCACCCCGGGACTAGCGGACCGAATGTACACAGATACGCAGTATTTT
V: TRBV6-5; D: .; J: TRBJ1-5; size: .; CDR3: CASSYSGSQHF; DNA: TGTGCCAGCAGTTACTCTGGGAGCCAGCATTTT
V: TRBV6-1; D: .; J: TRBJ1-2; size: .; CDR3: CASSFSGEYGYTF; DNA: TGTGCCAGCAGTTTCAGCGGGGAGTATGGCTACACCTTC
V: TRBV12-5; D: .; J: TRBJ1-1; size: many; CDR3: CASGFTGMSSGTEAFF; DNA: TGTGCTAGTGGTTTTACAGGGATGAGTTCTGGCACTGAAGCTTTCTTT
V: TRBV28; D: .; J: TRBJ2-7; size: .; CDR3: CASIPTDLSFEQYF; DNA: TGTGCCAGTATACCGACAGACCTCTCCTTTGAGCAGTACTTC
V: TRBV6-5; D: .; J: TRBJ2-3; size: many; CDR3: CASSYSLQGSTDTQYF; DNA: TGTGCCAGCAGTTACTCACTCCAGGGAAGCACAGATACGCAGTATTTT
V: TRBV7-2; D: .; J: TRBJ1-3; size: .; CDR3: CASSPAQYSGNTIYF; DNA: TGTGCCAGCAGCCCGGCACAGTACTCTGGAAACACCATATATTTT
V: TRBV4-1; D: TRBD1; J: TRBJ1-1; size: few; CDR3: CASRPGTAGMNTEAFF; DNA: TGCGCCAGCAGGCCCGGGACAGCAGGAATGAACACTGAAGCTTTCTTT
V: TRBV3-1; D: .; J: TRBJ1-4; size: few; CDR3: CASSLATLQGLKLFF; DNA: TGTGCCAGCAGCCTTGCGACGCTACAGGGTCTGAAACTGTTTTTT
V: TRBV18; D: .; J: TRBJ2-1; size: many; CDR3: CASSALTGNDEQFF; DNA: TGTGCCAGCTCAGCCCTGACAGGTAACGATGAGCAGTTCTTC
V: TRBV5-5; D: TRBD1; J: TRBJ2-5; size: many; CDR3: CASSLGQGQKTQYF; DNA: TGTGCCAGCAGCTTAGGACAGGGCCAGAAGACCCAGTACTTC
V: TRBV5-1; D: .; J: TRBJ2-7; size: many; CDR3: CASSETLYEQYF; DNA: TGCGCCAGCAGCGAGACTCTCTACGAGCAGTACTTC
V: TRBV5-1; D: TRBD1; J: TRBJ1-1; size: many; CDR3: CASSLGGDGTEAFF; DNA: TGCGCCAGCAGCTTAGGGGGCGATGGTACTGAAGCTTTCTTT
V: TRBV7-2; D: .; J: TRBJ2-7; size: many; CDR3: CASSLWGGLYEQYF; DNA: TGTGCCAGCAGCTTATGGGGCGGTTTGTACGAGCAGTACTTC
V: TRBV20-1; D: .; J: TRBJ2-2; size: many; CDR3: CSASDGPGELFF; DNA: TGCAGTGCCTCGGACGGGCCCGGGGAGCTGTTTTTT
V: TRBV2; D: .; J: TRBJ1-2; size: many; CDR3: CASNEDQTVLRDYGYTF; DNA: TGTGCCAGCAACGAAGACCAGACAGTACTAAGGGACTATGGCTACACCTTC
V: TRBV5-6; D: .; J: TRBJ2-7; size: many; CDR3: CASSSCPPYF; DNA: TGTGCCAGCAGCTCGTGTCCTCCGTACTTC
V: TRBV5-1; D: TRBD2; J: TRBJ2-7; size: few; CDR3: CASSWDWGGGSYEQYF; DNA: TGCGCCAGCAGCTGGGACTGGGGCGGGGGATCCTACGAGCAGTACTTC
V: TRBV28; D: .; J: TRBJ1-2; size: few; CDR3: CASSWGGDSRGYGYTF; DNA: TGTGCCAGCAGTTGGGGTGGGGACTCTCGGGGGTATGGCTACACCTTC
V: TRBV24-1; D: .; J: TRBJ2-2; size: many; CDR3: CATSDRGHFANTGELFF; DNA: TGTGCCACCAGTGATCGAGGACACTTCGCGAACACCGGGGAGCTGTTTTTT
V: TRBV28; D: TRBD1; J: TRBJ2-1; size: few; CDR3: CASRQGFLGEQFF; DNA: TGTGCCAGCAGACAGGGGTTTCTCGGTGAGCAGTTCTTC
V: TRBV28; D: .; J: TRBJ1-1; size: few; CDR3: CASSWAYTEAFF; DNA: TGTGCCAGCAGTTGGGCGTACACTGAAGCTTTCTTT
V: TRBV3-1; D: .; J: TRBJ2-1; size: many; CDR3: CASSQGWTKQFF; DNA: TGTGCCAGCAGCCAGGGTTGGACCAAGCAGTTCTTC
V: TRBV7-2; D: .; J: TRBJ2-1; size: .; CDR3: CASSFYGDNEQFF; DNA: TGTGCCAGCAGCTTTTACGGGGACAATGAGCAGTTCTTC
V: TRBV2; D: .; J: TRBJ1-6; size: few; CDR3: CASSDNQGSNSPLHF; DNA: TGTGCCAGCAGTGATAATCAGGGGTCAAATTCACCCCTCCACTTT
V: TRBV5-1; D: .; J: TRBJ2-5; size: many; CDR3: CASRSRGLERETQYF; DNA: TGCGCCAGCCGCTCCAGGGGTTTAGAGCGGGAGACCCAGTACTTC
V: TRBV5-1; D: .; J: TRBJ2-5; size: few; CDR3: CASSLLPSPEETQYF; DNA: TGCGCCAGCAGCTTGTTGCCGTCTCCGGAGGAGACCCAGTACTTC
V: TRBV7-2; D: TRBD2; J: TRBJ2-7; size: .; CDR3: CASSTRTSGPYEQYF; DNA: TGTGCCAGCAGCACCCGGACTAGCGGCCCCTACGAGCAGTACTTC
V: TRBV12-3/TRBV12-4; D: .; J: TRBJ1-5; size: many; CDR3: CASTKVSGPQHF; DNA: TGTGCCAGCACCAAGGTATCGGGGCCCCAGCATTTT
V: TRBV4-1; D: .; J: TRBJ2-1; size: many; CDR3: CASSQDPLLIKQFF; DNA: TGCGCCAGCAGCCAAGATCCGTTGTTAATTAAGCAGTTCTTC
V: TRBV20-1; D: .; J: TRBJ2-1; size: few; CDR3: CSARSLFPGDEQFF; DNA: TGCAGTGCTAGGTCCCTCTTCCCGGGAGATGAGCAGTTCTTC
V: TRBV5-1; D: TRBD1; J: TRBJ1-3; size: few; CDR3: CASSWGQRSSGNTIYF; DNA: TGCGCCAGCAGCTGGGGACAGCGGTCCTCTGGAAACACCATATATTTT
V: TRBV27; D: .; J: TRBJ2-1; size: many; CDR3: CASSLGGSLSQHEQFF; DNA: TGTGCCAGCAGTTTAGGTGGCAGCTTGAGTCAACATGAGCAGTTCTTC
V: TRBV11-1; D: .; J: TRBJ1-1; size: .; CDR3: CASSRATGGTEAFF; DNA: TGTGCCAGCAGTAGGGCCACCGGAGGAACTGAAGCTTTCTTT
V: TRBV11-2; D: .; J: TRBJ1-1; size: many; CDR3: CASSPKRGGTNTEAFF; DNA: TGTGCCAGCAGCCCAAAACGGGGGGGCACGAACACTGAAGCTTTCTTT
V: TRBV28; D: .; J: TRBJ1-5; size: few; CDR3: CASSYRGGLNQPQHF; DNA: TGTGCCAGCAGTTATAGGGGGGGACTCAATCAGCCCCAGCATTTT
V: TRBV2; D: .; J: TRBJ2-1; size: few; CDR3: CASKEGHNEQFF; DNA: TGTGCCAGCAAGGAGGGACACAATGAGCAGTTCTTC
V: TRBV6-5; D: .; J: TRBJ1-5; size: .; CDR3: CASGFMGQGLSQPQHF; DNA: TGTGCCAGCGGGTTTATGGGGCAGGGATTAAGTCAGCCCCAGCATTTT
V: TRBV7-9; D: TRBD2; J: TRBJ2-7; size: .; CDR3: CASTETSGGVYEQYF; DNA: TGTGCCAGCACCGAGACTAGCGGGGGAGTCTACGAGCAGTACTTC
V: TRBV19; D: TRBD1; J: TRBJ2-4; size: .; CDR3: CASSRTGGANIQYF; DNA: TGTGCCAGTAGCCGAACAGGGGGCGCGAACATTCAGTACTTC